This TCR beta chain was retrieved from a study of spatial heterogeneity in lung cancer. There are 13 residues in the CDR3. J was trimmed by 4 bases and V by 9 bases; bases with no gene match: 6. CDR1 and CDR2 (germline): ENHRY, SYGVKD. Regarding time point: sample taken at primary tumor resection. TCRs were sequenced from unsorted whole RNA of tumor, nontumor lung or PBMC. There were approximately 69 donors, all of them untreated patients with early-stage non-small cell lung cancer. TCRdb analysed the 5' RACE reads with MiXCR anew, one entry per CDR3 protein. The sample yields tens of thousands of distinct CDR3 sequences, 10% to 15% seen once. This clonotype was observed many times.

Sequences were derived from PBMCs, sampled at surgery. The gene calls are TRBV10-3 and TRBJ2-5, with 9 nucleotides matching TRBD1. The source is a male donor with early-stage non-small cell lung cancer. CDR3 protein: CAMGQGIGETQYF. CDR3 sequence (DNA): TGTGCCATGGGACAGGGAATTGGAGAGACCCAGTACTTC.